Below, one T cell receptor beta chain is given with its context. TCRbeta library preparation incorporated unique molecular identifiers. Each CDR3 protein gets one entry after TCRdb re-called the PCR reads with MiXCR. The table lists approximately 520,000 distinct CDR3 sequences, about 33% of them singletons. The V gene's germline CDR1 is SGHTS and CDR2 YDEGEE. The CDR3 contains 16 residues. After removal of 3 bases from V and 5 bases from J, the junction contained 11 bases not matched to a gene. The data were taken from a study of T-cell reconstitution after alpha-beta-depleted transplantation in children.

The sequencing here drew on PBMCs from the stem cell graft donor, taken from the stem cell graft. This TCR came from a human donor who donated a stem cell graft to a child with aplastic anemia. The genes are TRBV5-8 and TRBJ2-5, with TRBD2 matching 9 bases. The CDR3 here is CASSYQGLAGVETQYF. The CDR3 DNA sequence: TGTGCCAGCAGCTACCAAGGGTTAGCGGGAGTTGAGACCCAGTACTTC.